This TCR beta chain was profiled in a study of T cell repertoires in cytomegalovirus infection. Study-wide context: Recently identified HLA-C-restricted and well-studied HLA-B-restricted CMV epitopes were used. Whole-study findings and limits: Clonotypes of TCR beta that were HLA-C-restricted and CMV-specific dominated the ex vivo response. Adding up the frequency of public TCR beta families identified people who carried CMV plus the relevant HLA.

Note on this clonotype: What it recognizes is unknown.

TCRdb reanalysed the reads using MiXCR and keeps one entry per CDR3 protein. The data contain around 430,000 distinct CDR3 sequences, approximately 42% of them singletons. V was clipped by 7 bases and J by 8 bases; unmatched bases: 8. Germline CDR1 is WSHSY and CDR2 is SAAADI. CDR3 length: 13 residues. This receptor was identified in a human donor in good health (CMV status not recorded). Some clones in this sample may be carry-over from other donors' samples. This sequence joins TRBV10-2 and TRBJ2-1, with TRBD2 matching over 7 bases. Here the sequenced sample was cultured PBMCs, taken from culture after CMV antigen stimulation. The chain's CDR3 is CASTFAGVHEQFF. The CDR3 region has the DNA TGCGCCAGCACCTTTGCGGGAGTCCATGAGCAGTTCTTC.